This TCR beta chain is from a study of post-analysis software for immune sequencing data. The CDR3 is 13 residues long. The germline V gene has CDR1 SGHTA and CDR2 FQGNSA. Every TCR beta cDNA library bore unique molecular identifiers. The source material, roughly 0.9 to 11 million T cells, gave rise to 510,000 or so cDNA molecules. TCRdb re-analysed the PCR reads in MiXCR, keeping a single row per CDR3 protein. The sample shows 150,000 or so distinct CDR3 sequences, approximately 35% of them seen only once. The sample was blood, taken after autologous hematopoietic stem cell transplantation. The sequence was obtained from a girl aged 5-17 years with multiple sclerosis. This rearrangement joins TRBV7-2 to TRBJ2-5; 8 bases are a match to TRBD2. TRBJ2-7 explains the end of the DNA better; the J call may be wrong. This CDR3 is CASSLERGTEQYF. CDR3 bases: TGTGCCAGCAGCTTAGAGCGGGGGACCGAGCAGTACTTC.